This note documents a single T cell receptor beta chain sequence. Its matching antigen is unknown. Clones were read by immunoSEQ multiplex PCR, and TCRdb kept only the in-frame ones, dropping some. The sample records fewer than 250,000 clones, under 95% being singletons. This specimen belongs to a study of T cell responses to AZD1222 COVID-19 vaccine. Findings and caveats of the study: At baseline, seropositivity was found in only 5 to 7 AZD1222 recipients. Spike-wide coverage was observed for vaccine-associated CD4 TCRs, with dominant responses at 160-218 and 743-854. Donors skewed white British and female; clonal diversity was possibly underestimated. There were repertoire samples only from the period after the peak T cell response.

The CDR3 contains 17 residues. V lost 4 bases, J lost 6 bases, and 13 bases stayed unmatched. Germline CDR1 reads SGHRS; CDR2 reads YFSETQ. This sequence originates from an adult in good health. The chain joins TRBV5-1 to TRBJ2-3; 11 bases are shared with TRBD2. The sample consisted of peripheral blood, taken on day 0 of MenACWY control vaccination. The CDR3 DNA sequence: TGCGCCAGCAGCCGCCAGGGCCTAGCGGGGGGCATGGATACGCAGTATTTT. It is translated as CASSRQGLAGGMDTQYF. The whole variable domain, filled in from reference TRBV5-1 and TRBJ2-3, reads KAGVTQTPRYLIKTRGQQVTLSCSPISGHRSVSWYQQTPGQGLQFLFEYFSETQRNKGNFPGRFSGRQFSNSRSEMNVSTLELGDSALYLCASSRQGLAGGMDTQYFGPGTRLTVL.